This TCR beta chain was profiled in a study of blood T cell repertoires in COVID-19. Germline values: CDR1 SGHRS, CDR2 YFSETQ. Trimming at V came to 4 bases and at J to 9 bases, leaving 10 bases not matched to a gene. The CDR3 loop spans 14 amino acids. Assay: immunoSEQ multiplex PCR; the TCRdb copy retains only in-frame clones and omits some. The table includes approximately 300,000 clones, approximately 90% detected once. This rearrangement joins TRBV5-1 to TRBJ1-3; 7 bases line up with TRBD1. This TCR was sampled from a woman between 50 and 59 years old with active or convalescent COVID-19. Sequenced material: peripheral blood. The CDR3, as DNA: TGCGCCAGCAGCCCCAGACAGGGAGTGACCACCATATATTTT. Its translation: CASSPRQGVTTIYF.